The 22 T cell receptor beta chains listed next were all sequenced from one sample in a study of T cell responses to AZD1222 COVID-19 vaccine. Assay used: immunoSEQ multiplex PCR; TCRdb lists only in-frame clones, some missing. The table lists more than 140,000 clones, 91% of them singletons. Sequencing used peripheral blood, obtained on day 0 of AZD1222 vaccination. These receptors all stem from an adult in good health.

On this clone: Germline and junction disagree at one end, which may indicate a read error. The chain is built from TRBV28 and TRBJ2-1, with 10 bases aligning to TRBD2. Germline V gene lookup returns CDR1 MDHEN and CDR2 SYDVKM. The CDR3 loop spans 15 amino acids. CDR3 amino acids: CATSGSLKSHDEQFF. The CDR3 bases are TGCGCGACTAGCGGGTCTCTTAAAAGTCATGATGAGCAGTTCTTC.

This clone has a handful of counts. The chain has TRBV28 and TRBJ1-1, with 8 bases fitting TRBD1. V lost 6 bases and J lost 6; bases outside the gene matches: 12. The germline CDR1 and CDR2 sequences are MDHEN and SYDVKM. This CDR3 is built from 15 residues. The chain's CDR3 is CASSFPTGGKAEAFF. Written as DNA, the CDR3 is TGTGCCAGCAGCTTTCCAACAGGGGGGAAGGCTGAAGCTTTCTTT.

The chain combines TRBV18 with TRBJ2-5; 7 bases map to TRBD1. V shed 2 bases and J 3 bases; nucleotides not matched to a gene: 0. The CDR3 has 13 amino acids. Germline V CDR1 and CDR2: KGHSH, LQKENI. CDR3: CASSPDREETQYF. The CDR3 DNA sequence: TGTGCCAGCTCACCAGACAGGGAAGAGACCCAGTACTTC.

In this sample, this clone turned up once. This CDR3 is CASSPSAFRETQYF. The CDR3 DNA reads as TGTGCCAGCTCCCCCTCGGCGTTCCGGGAGACCCAGTACTTC. The genes are TRBV18 and TRBJ2-5; D not resolved. Trimming took off 6 bases at V and 5 bases at J, with 16 bases between the two ends. The CDR3 runs to 14 residues. Germline V gene data show CDR1 as KGHSH and CDR2 as LQKENI.

The chain joins TRBV30 to TRBJ2-7; D might be TRBD2 (6 bases). Deletions cut 7 bases from V and 3 bases from J, with 16 bases between. The CDR3 is made up of 13 amino acids. Per the germline V gene, CDR1 is GTSNPN and CDR2 is SVGIG (reference sequence). CDR3 amino acids: CAFRAGGGYEQYF. For the CDR3, the DNA is TGTGCCTTTCGGGCCGGGGGAGGCTACGAGCAGTACTTC.

V is TRBV27 and J is TRBJ2-3; D is unresolved. The CDR3 consists of 13 residues. V lost 3 bases and J lost 5, with 9 bases in between. Germline lookup yields CDR1 MNHEY and CDR2 SMNVEV (reference sequence). The CDR3 loop is CASSFRVRDTQYF. The CDR3, as DNA: TGTGCCAGCAGTTTCAGAGTCAGAGATACGCAGTATTTT.

This clone occurred a few times. V and J are TRBV19 and TRBJ2-2, with 14 bases that match TRBD2. J was trimmed by 6 bases and V by 5 bases; bases with no gene match: 5. Looked up from germline, CDR1 is LNHDA and CDR2 is SQIVND (reference sequence). The CDR3 runs 16 residues. The CDR3 DNA reads TGTGCCAGTAGTTCCGGACTAGCGGGAGGCCCCGGGGAGCTGTTTTTT. This encodes CASSSGLAGGPGELFF.

The chain combines TRBV7-8 with TRBJ1-6; D gene uncertain. Germline V CDR1 and CDR2: SGHVS, FQNEAQ. The CDR3 is made up of 14 amino acids. Between the trimmed V and J ends, which lost 3 bases and 7 bases, there was a span of 10 bases. CDR3 residues: CASSFLGGNSPLHF. The DNA of the CDR3 is TGTGCCAGCAGCTTTTTAGGAGGGAATTCACCCCTCCACTTT. The full variable domain, in which reference TRBV7-8 and TRBJ1-6 provide the parts outside the CDR3, is GAGVSQSPRYKVAKRGQDVALRCDPISGHVSLFWYQQALGQGPEFLTYFQNEAQLDKSGLPSDRFFAERPEGSVSTLKIQRTQQEDSAVYLCASSFLGGNSPLHFGNGTRLTVT.

CDR3 bases: TGTGCCAGCAGCTTAGCGTGGGACGAGCAGTACTTC. Translating gives CASSLAWDEQYF. The gene calls are TRBV11-2 and TRBJ2-7; no reliable D call. Germline CDR1 reads SGHAT; CDR2 reads FQNNGV. V lost 1 base, J lost 5 bases, and 6 bases lay in between. The CDR3 is 12 amino acids.

This chain connects TRBV7-9 to TRBJ1-3, with 7 nucleotides matching TRBD1. Germline V lookup: CDR1 SEHNR, CDR2 FQNEAQ (reference sequence). The CDR3 runs 16 residues. The junction had 14 bases not matched to a gene; V was cut back by 8 bases and J by 4 bases. This CDR3 is CASYHLTGAGGNTIYF. CDR3 nucleotides: TGTGCCAGCTACCACCTAACAGGGGCAGGAGGAAACACCATATATTTT.

The chain joins TRBV29-1 to TRBJ1-4; 7 bases match TRBD1. The V gene's germline CDR1 is SQVTM and CDR2 ANQGSEA. The V and J ends lost 7 bases and 8 bases, in that order; junction bases with no gene match: 10. The CDR3 is 13 amino acids. The CDR3 reads CSAAGTAGEKLFF. DNA of the CDR3: TGCAGCGCCGCCGGGACAGCGGGGGAAAAACTGTTTTTT.

The rearrangement joins TRBV5-6 to TRBJ1-5, with D hard to call. This CDR3 contains 15 residues. V gave up 1 base and J gave up 7 bases, with 15 bases separating them. Germline CDR1 reads SGHDT; CDR2 reads YYEEEE. The CDR3 nucleotides are TGTGCCAGCAGCTTGTCAGGCTACGGAGGGCAGCCCCAGCATTTT. Its protein product is CASSLSGYGGQPQHF.

This clone was counted once. J is TRBJ1-1 and V is TRBV27, with D hard to call. V lost 2 bases and J 5 bases, leaving 15 bases between the germline ends. CDR3 length: 15 residues. Per the germline V gene, CDR1 is MNHEY and CDR2 is SMNVEV (reference sequence). CDR3 sequence: CASSLITAGRTEAFF. The CDR3 DNA follows: TGTGCCAGCAGTTTAATCACAGCCGGGAGAACTGAAGCTTTCTTT.

This clone appeared once. The gene calls are TRBV10-3 and TRBJ1-5; D is possibly TRBD1 (6 bases). The CDR3 runs 15 residues. Trimming shortened V by 6 bases and J by 0 bases, and 12 bases separated the two germline ends. From germline, CDR1 is ENHRY and CDR2 SYGVKD. Here the CDR3 reads CAIRQGVGSNQPQHF. The DNA for the CDR3 is TGTGCCATCAGACAGGGTGTAGGTAGCAATCAGCCCCAGCATTTT.

The chain combines TRBV9 with TRBJ2-1; D is uncertain. The V and J ends lost 4 bases and 7 bases respectively, with 9 bases between them. The CDR3 loop spans 12 amino acids. CDR1 is SGDLS and CDR2 is YYNGEE in the germline V gene. CDR3 region: CASSPGRNEQFF. DNA for the CDR3: TGTGCCAGCAGCCCGGGTAGGAATGAGCAGTTCTTC.

The chain combines TRBV5-1 with TRBJ2-5; 7 bases line up with TRBD1. This CDR3 spans 16 amino acids. The V segment lost 0 bases and the J segment 1 base; nucleotides outside the gene matches: 6. Germline V gene sequence: CDR1 SGHRS, CDR2 YFSETQ. CDR3 coding DNA: TGCGCCAGCAGCTTGGGACAGGGCTTAGTCCAAGAGACCCAGTACTTC. Protein product: CASSLGQGLVQETQYF.

The CDR3 DNA is TGTGCCAGCAGCTTGGAGACTAGCGGAGAGACCCAGTACTTC. Its translation: CASSLETSGETQYF. This rearrangement joins TRBV5-4 to TRBJ2-5; 9 bases map to TRBD2. Germline values: CDR1 SGHNT, CDR2 YYREEE (reference sequence). The CDR3 is 14 amino acids. The V and J ends lost 0 bases and 4 bases, in that order; junction bases with no gene match: 1.

The chain recombines TRBV7-6 with TRBJ2-7; possible D gene TRBD2, 7 bases. The V gene lost 5 bases and the J gene lost 4 bases, with 21 bases spanning the gap. The germline V gene encodes CDR1 SGHVS and CDR2 FNYEAQ. The CDR3 runs 16 residues. This CDR3 reads CASSAQQGKRGYEQYF. The CDR3 DNA reads as TGTGCCAGCAGCGCACAGCAGGGGAAGCGGGGTTACGAGCAGTACTTC. The full variable domain, in which reference TRBV7-6 and TRBJ2-7 provide the parts outside the CDR3, is GAGVSQSPRYKVTKRGQDVALRCDPISGHVSLYWYRQALGQGPEFLTYFNYEAQQDKSGLPNDRFSAERPEGSISTLTIQRTEQRDSAMYRCASSAQQGKRGYEQYFGPGTRLTVT.

V and J are TRBV27 and TRBJ2-1, with a tentative D call TRBD1 (6 bases). V shed 2 bases and J shed 4 bases, with 15 bases lying between them. The CDR3 spans 16 residues. CDR1 and CDR2 from the germline V gene are MNHEY and SMNVEV (reference sequence). CDR3: CASSLVGQLTYNEQFF. CDR3 DNA sequence: TGTGCCAGCAGTTTAGTTGGACAGCTTACATACAATGAGCAGTTCTTC.

In this sample, this clone turned up a few times. The chain couples TRBV28 to TRBJ1-2, with TRBD1 as a possible D gene (5 bases). The CDR3 consists of 13 residues. Germline assignment: CDR1 MDHEN and CDR2 SYDVKM. V gave up 5 bases and J gave up 1 base, with 8 bases separating them. The CDR3 loop reads CASSNGHNYGYTF. The CDR3 coding sequence is TGTGCCAGCAGTAACGGACATAACTATGGCTACACCTTC.

The chain joins TRBV7-2 to TRBJ2-7, with 13 bases aligning to TRBD2. This CDR3 is 15 amino acids long. Germline CDR1 reads SGHTA; CDR2 reads FQGNSA. V lost 5 bases, J lost 3 bases, and 4 bases stayed unmatched. The CDR3 reads CASSKGLAGNYEQYF. The CDR3 DNA reads as TGTGCCAGCAGCAAGGGACTAGCGGGGAACTACGAGCAGTACTTC. The variable domain in full, completed from reference TRBV7-2 and TRBJ2-7, reads GAGVSQSPSNKVTEKGKDVELRCDPISGHTALYWYRQSLGQGLEFLIYFQGNSAPDKSGLPSDRFSAERTGGSVSTLTIQRTQQEDSAVYLCASSKGLAGNYEQYFGPGTRLTVT.

The genes are TRBV28 and TRBJ2-5; 7 bases match TRBD2. This CDR3 has 17 residues. Germline lookup yields CDR1 MDHEN and CDR2 SYDVKM. V dropped 5 bases and J dropped 5; count of bases not matched to a gene: 17. CDR3 nucleotides: TGTGCCAGCAGTGCGACCCGCTTACTAGCGCCTGGGGAGACCCAGTACTTC. Residues: CASSATRLLAPGETQYF. The full variable domain, completed using reference TRBV28 and TRBJ2-5, is DVKVTQSSRYLVKRTGEKVFLECVQDMDHENMFWYRQDPGLGLRLIYFSYDVKMKEKGDIPEGYSVSREKKERFSLILESASTNQTSMYLCASSATRLLAPGETQYFGPGTRLLVL.